Listed here is a single T cell receptor beta chain. Its antigen is still unknown. Treatment meaning: 19 received Ad26.COV2.S at low or high dose, single or two shots; about 5 received placebo; per-sample allocation not given. Vaccine and placebo recipients were sampled on day 63 after the first injection. This sample was included in a study of Ad26.COV2.S vaccination and SARS-CoV-2 variants. Study-wide findings and caveats: While placebo recipients had lower spike-specific TCR breadth, vaccine recipients had more.

TCRdb keeps only in-frame clones here, not all; method: immunoSEQ multiplex PCR. The sample lists 300,000 to 400,000 clones, roughly 90% occurring once. V was shortened by 0 bases and J by 1 base, with 7 bases between the two germline ends. CDR1 GTSNPN and CDR2 SVGIG come from the germline V gene (reference sequence). This CDR3 spans 14 amino acids. The input for sequencing was peripheral blood, taken in a trial of Ad26.COV2.S vaccine versus placebo. This rearrangement joins TRBV30 to TRBJ1-3; the D is unclear. This receptor was identified in a person between 18 and 59 years old who received the Ad26.COV2.S COVID-19 vaccine or a placebo. For the CDR3, the DNA is TGTGCCTGGAGTGTCCTAGGTTCTGGAAACACCATATATTTT. As protein: CAWSVLGSGNTIYF.